By sample fraction, the clone carrying this TCR beta chain is medium-sized. The V gene's germline CDR1 is SGHRS and CDR2 YFSETQ. The CDR3 loop spans 15 amino acids. V was trimmed by 2 bases and J by 0 bases, leaving 12 bases between them. The unsorted libraries originated from 2 million PBMCs kept at -80 C. The sample comes from a study of neurological immune-mediated disorders. Synthesis of cDNA used 5'RACE (with 10-nucleotide random UMIs). TCRdb independently ran MiXCR on the 5' RACE reads; one entry per CDR3 protein. In the table there are 20,000 to 30,000 distinct CDR3 sequences, around 2.5% of which are singletons.

This clonotype originated in a woman between 50 and 59 years old with multiple sclerosis. Source material: PBMCs. The rearrangement joins TRBV5-1 to TRBJ2-7; a possible D gene is TRBD2 (6 bases). The CDR3 DNA reads as TGCGCCAGCAGCTTTCGGGTCGGGGGCTCCTACGAGCAGTACTTC. This translates into CASSFRVGGSYEQYF.